This record looks at one T cell receptor (beta chain) sequence and its context. Its antigen is unknown. CDR3 length: 16 residues. The germline V gene has CDR1 SGHVS and CDR2 FNYEAQ. J lost 6 bases, V lost 5 bases, and 10 bases had no gene match. This record comes from a study of cytomegalovirus exposure and HLA in healthy donors. PCR primers comprised 60 Vbeta and 13 Jbeta primers. The assay was immunoSEQ multiplex PCR, and TCRdb's table has in-frame clones only and misses some. Seen in this sample are some 150,000 clones; the ten most common clones hold 2% to 2.5%. Study findings and constraints: Across all donors, roughly uniform sequencing depth was an assumption of the presence/absence analyses. TCR sequences were mostly rare, though some public TCRs occurred in many donors.

The sequenced sample was PBMCs. The gene calls are TRBV7-6 and TRBJ2-2, with TRBD2 matching 9 bases. This TCR was recovered from a woman between 18 and 29 years old in good health and CMV-seronegative. The CDR3 sequence: CASSIRGTSLPGELFF. CDR3 in DNA: TGTGCCAGCAGCATCAGAGGGACTAGCCTCCCCGGGGAGCTGTTTTTT.